What follows are 8 T cell receptor beta chains derived from one specimen sequenced in a study of vaccination and CD4 T cells after COVID-19. Using its own MiXCR run on the PCR reads, TCRdb lists one record per CDR3 protein. The profile shows about 15,000 distinct CDR3 sequences, roughly 71% of them singletons. The specimen was CD4+ T cells from blood, collected after SARS-CoV-2 vaccination. These receptors originate from a human donor who had recovered from COVID-19.

The V call is TRBV7-2, the J call TRBJ2-5; unclear D gene. V was pared by 8 bases and J by 5 bases, with 18 bases between. Per germline, CDR1 SGHTA and CDR2 FQGNSA. The CDR3 consists of 14 residues. The CDR3 is CASGVSVGLETQYF. The CDR3 DNA is TGTGCCAGCGGGGTCTCAGTGGGTTTGGAGACCCAGTACTTC.

The V gene is TRBV19, the J gene TRBJ1-6, with 8 bases aligning to TRBD1. Germline CDR1 reads LNHDA; CDR2 reads SQIVND (reference sequence). The CDR3 loop spans 14 amino acids. Germline trimming cut 3 bases from V and 8 bases from J; bases unmatched to any gene: 3. This CDR3 is CASSIQGADSPLHF. The CDR3 region has the DNA TGTGCCAGTAGTATCCAGGGGGCTGATTCACCCCTCCACTTT.

The chain carries TRBV20-1 and TRBJ1-5; possible D gene TRBD1, 5 bases. The CDR3 length is 17 residues. The V end lost 3 bases, the J end lost 2 bases, and 20 bases lay between the germline ends. Germline CDR1 is DFQATT and CDR2 is SNEGSKA (reference sequence). CDR3 sequence: CSASPPKRGVGNQPQHF. CDR3 DNA sequence: TGCAGTGCTAGTCCACCAAAAAGGGGTGTGGGCAATCAGCCCCAGCATTTT.

The CDR3 here is CASSLSSGAHNEQFF. The CDR3 DNA sequence: TGTGCCAGCAGCCTATCTAGCGGGGCCCACAATGAGCAGTTCTTC. The chain links TRBV5-8 to TRBJ2-1, with 9 nucleotides matching TRBD2. This CDR3 has 15 residues. Trimming cost V 4 bases and J 5 bases; bases outside gene matches: 7. The germline CDR1 and CDR2 sequences are SGHTS and YDEGEE. The whole variable domain, filled in from reference TRBV5-8 and TRBJ2-1, reads EAGVTQSPTHLIKTRGQQATLRCSPISGHTSVYWYQQALGLGLQFLLWYDEGEERNRGNFPPRFSGRQFPNYSSELNVNALELEDSALYLCASSLSSGAHNEQFFGPGTRLTVL.

V and J are TRBV27 and TRBJ2-3; 11 nucleotides agree with TRBD2. The CDR3 totals 18 residues. With 4 bases clipped from V and 2 bases from J, the junction kept 11 bases outside the gene matches. The germline gives CDR1 MNHEY, CDR2 SMNVEV (reference sequence). CDR3 in amino acids: CASSSFHRLAGITDTQYF. The DNA of the CDR3 is TGTGCCAGCAGTTCCTTCCATCGACTAGCGGGAATCACAGATACGCAGTATTTT.

This chain links TRBV5-8 with TRBJ1-1; TRBD1 matches 8 bases. The CDR3 sequence is 17 residues long. V lost 0 bases and J lost 6; bases outside the gene matches: 13. CDR1 is SGHTS and CDR2 is YDEGEE in the germline V gene. This chain's CDR3 is CASSLGWTGRNLAEAFF. The CDR3, as DNA: TGTGCCAGCAGCTTGGGCTGGACAGGGCGTAATTTGGCTGAAGCTTTCTTT.

This chain joins TRBV5-4 and TRBJ1-5; D gene uncertain. The V end was cut by 2 bases, the J end by 5 bases, with 14 bases between. Per the germline V gene, CDR1 is SGHNT and CDR2 is YYREEE (reference sequence). The CDR3 spans 15 residues. CDR3 protein: CASSFGGPGDQPQHF. CDR3 DNA: TGTGCCAGCAGCTTTGGCGGACCTGGGGATCAGCCCCAGCATTTT.

This chain uses TRBV14 with TRBJ1-2; the match to TRBD1 covers 7 bases. CDR1 is SGHDN, CDR2 FVKESK, per germline. V trimming: 8 bases; J trimming: 0 bases; junction bases outside the gene matches: 3. The CDR3 extends over 13 amino acids. As DNA, the CDR3 is TGTGCCAGCGGACAGGATCCTAACTATGGCTACACCTTC. Encoded protein: CASGQDPNYGYTF.